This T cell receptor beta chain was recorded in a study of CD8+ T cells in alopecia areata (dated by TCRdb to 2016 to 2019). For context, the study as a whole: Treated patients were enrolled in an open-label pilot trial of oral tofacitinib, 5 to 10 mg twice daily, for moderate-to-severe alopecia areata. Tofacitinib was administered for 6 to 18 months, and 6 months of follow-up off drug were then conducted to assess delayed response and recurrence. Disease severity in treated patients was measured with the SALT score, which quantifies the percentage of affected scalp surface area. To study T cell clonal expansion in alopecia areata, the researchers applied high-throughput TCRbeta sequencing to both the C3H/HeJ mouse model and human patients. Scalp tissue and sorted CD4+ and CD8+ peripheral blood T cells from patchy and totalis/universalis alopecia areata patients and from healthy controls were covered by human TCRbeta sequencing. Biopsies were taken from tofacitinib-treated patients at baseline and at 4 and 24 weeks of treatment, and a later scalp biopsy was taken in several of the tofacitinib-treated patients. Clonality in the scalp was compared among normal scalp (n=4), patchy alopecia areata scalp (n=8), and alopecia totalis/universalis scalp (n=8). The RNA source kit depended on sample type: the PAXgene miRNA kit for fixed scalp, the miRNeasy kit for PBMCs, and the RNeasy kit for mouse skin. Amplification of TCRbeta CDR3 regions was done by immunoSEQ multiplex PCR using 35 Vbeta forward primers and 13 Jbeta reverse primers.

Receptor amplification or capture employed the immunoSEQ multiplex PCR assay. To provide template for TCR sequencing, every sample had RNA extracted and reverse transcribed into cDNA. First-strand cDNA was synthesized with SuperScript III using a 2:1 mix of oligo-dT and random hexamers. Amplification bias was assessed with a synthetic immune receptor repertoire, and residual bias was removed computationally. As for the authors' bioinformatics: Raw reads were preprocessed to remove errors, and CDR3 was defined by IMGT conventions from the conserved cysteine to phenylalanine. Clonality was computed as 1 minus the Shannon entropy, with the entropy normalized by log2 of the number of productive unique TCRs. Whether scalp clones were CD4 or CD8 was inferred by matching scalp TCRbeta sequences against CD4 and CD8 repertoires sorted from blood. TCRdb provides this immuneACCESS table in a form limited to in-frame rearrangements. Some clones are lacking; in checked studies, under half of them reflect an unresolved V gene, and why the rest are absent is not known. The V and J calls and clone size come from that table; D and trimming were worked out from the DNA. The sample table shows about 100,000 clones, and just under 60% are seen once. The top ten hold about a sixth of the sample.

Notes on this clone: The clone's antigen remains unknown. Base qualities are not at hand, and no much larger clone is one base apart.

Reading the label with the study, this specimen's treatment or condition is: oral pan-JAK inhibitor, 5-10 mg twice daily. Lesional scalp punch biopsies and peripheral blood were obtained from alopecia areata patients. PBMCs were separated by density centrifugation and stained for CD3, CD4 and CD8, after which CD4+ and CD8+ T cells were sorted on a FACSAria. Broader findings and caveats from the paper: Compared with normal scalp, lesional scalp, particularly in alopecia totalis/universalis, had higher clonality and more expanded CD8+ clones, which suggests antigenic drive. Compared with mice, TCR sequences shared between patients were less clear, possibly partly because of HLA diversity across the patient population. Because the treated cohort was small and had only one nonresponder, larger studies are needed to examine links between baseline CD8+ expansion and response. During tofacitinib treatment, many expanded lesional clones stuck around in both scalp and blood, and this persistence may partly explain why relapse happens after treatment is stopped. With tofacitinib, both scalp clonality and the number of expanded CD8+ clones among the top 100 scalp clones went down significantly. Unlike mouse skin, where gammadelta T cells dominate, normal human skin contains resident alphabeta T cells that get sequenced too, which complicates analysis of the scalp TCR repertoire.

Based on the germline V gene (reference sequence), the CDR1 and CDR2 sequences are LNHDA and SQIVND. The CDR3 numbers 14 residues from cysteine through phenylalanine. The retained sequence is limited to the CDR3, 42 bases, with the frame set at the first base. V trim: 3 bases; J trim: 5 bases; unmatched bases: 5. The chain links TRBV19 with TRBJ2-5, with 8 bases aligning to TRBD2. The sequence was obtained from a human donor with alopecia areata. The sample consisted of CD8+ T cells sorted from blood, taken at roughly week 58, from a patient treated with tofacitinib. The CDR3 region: CASSMRGAAETQYF. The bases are TGTGCCAGTAGTATGCGGGGGGCCGCGGAGACCCAGTACTTC.